This T cell receptor (beta chain) derives from a study of T cell responses to AZD1222 COVID-19 vaccine. Study-level findings and limits: Samples come after the peak T cell response, not at day 14.

Measured with immunoSEQ multiplex PCR; TCRdb has only the in-frame clones, and not every one. The table records some 110,000 clones, about 82% of them present only once. In its sample, this clone was seen a few times. Its antigen remains unknown. There are 14 residues in the CDR3. Trimming removed 2 bases at V and 6 bases at J, with 14 bases between. Germline V CDR1 and CDR2: MNHEY, SMNVEV (reference sequence). Material: peripheral blood, obtained 28 days after the second AZD1222 dose. The chain recombines TRBV27 with TRBJ2-7, with D possibly matching TRBD2 (7 bases). The receptor was isolated from an adult who received the AZD1222 COVID-19 vaccine. The CDR3 DNA reads TGTGCCAGCAGTTTAGGGGGGGCGCTCTCCGAGCAGTACTTC. The encoded protein is CASSLGGALSEQYF.